Listed below are T cell receptor beta chains from one sample, sequenced in a study of OX40 agonist ivuxolimab in advanced cancers. Libraries were prepared by immunoSEQ multiplex PCR; TCRdb keeps only in-frame clonotypes and omits some of them. Altogether roughly 60,000 clones are present, around 84% being singletons, with the ten largest covering about 4.5%. Here the sequenced sample was CD4+ or CD8+ T cells sorted from blood, taken in a trial of the OX40 agonist ivuxolimab. These receptors were taken from an adult with an advanced solid tumor such as melanoma, head and neck, liver or kidney cancer. CDR3s include the opening cysteine and the closing phenylalanine or tryptophan. Each record gives: V gene, clone size, D gene, J gene, CDR3 protein, CDR3 DNA. A D gene is named only where the DNA matches it firmly. The size of a clone is reported for some rows only, either as once, few or many, or as a class for expanded clones.

>TRBV25-1|NA|TRBD1|TRBJ2-7
CASSDVGQFSYEQYF
TGTGCCAGCAGTGACGTGGGACAGTTCTCCTACGAGCAGTACTTC
>TRBV7-8|NA|TRBD1|TRBJ1-2
CASSLRIRTGLNYGYTF
TGTGCCAGCAGCTTACGAATCAGGACAGGGCTGAACTATGGCTACACCTTC
>TRBV5-1|NA|NA|TRBJ2-1
CASRDALNEQFF
TGCGCCAGCAGGGACGCCTTAAATGAGCAGTTCTTC
>TRBV5-6|NA|NA|TRBJ2-5
CASSPVGAQETQYF
TGTGCCAGCAGCCCGGTGGGGGCCCAAGAGACCCAGTACTTC
>TRBV5-5|few|TRBD1|TRBJ2-7
CASSLSVTGGLEQYF
TGTGCCAGCAGCTTGTCTGTGACAGGGGGCCTCGAGCAGTACTTC
>TRBV6-1|NA|NA|TRBJ1-1
CASSEAAEAFF
TGTGCCAGCAGTGAAGCCGCTGAAGCTTTCTTT
>TRBV5-4|NA|NA|TRBJ2-7
CASSSVLQPYEQYF
TGTGCCAGCAGCTCTGTCCTCCAGCCCTACGAGCAGTACTTC
>TRBV5-1|NA|NA|TRBJ2-5
CASSLEGETQYF
TGCGCCAGCAGTTTGGAAGGAGAGACCCAGTACTTC
>TRBV19|NA|NA|TRBJ2-7
CASSIGTERGPYEQYF
TGTGCCAGTAGTATAGGAACAGAACGGGGCCCCTACGAGCAGTACTTC
>TRBV28|once|TRBD2|TRBJ2-1
CASTLSSGRNEQFF
TGTGCCAGCACCTTATCCAGCGGGAGGAATGAGCAGTTCTTC
>TRBV7-2|NA|NA|TRBJ2-7
CASSSTGYEQYF
TGTGCCAGCAGCTCAACAGGGTACGAGCAGTACTTC
>TRBV5-1|few|NA|TRBJ2-1
CASSLATSNNEQFF
TGCGCCAGCAGCTTGGCTACTAGCAACAATGAGCAGTTCTTC
>TRBV28|NA|TRBD2|TRBJ2-3
CASIHGTSGRGGGADTQYF
TGTGCCAGCATCCACGGGACTAGCGGGAGGGGAGGCGGAGCAGATACGCAGTATTTT
>TRBV7-9|NA|TRBD2|TRBJ2-3
CASSPSGWGDTQYF
TGTGCCAGCAGCCCTAGCGGGTGGGGAGATACGCAGTATTTT
>TRBV9|medium-sized|TRBD1|TRBJ2-7
CASSVAGTGYYEQYF
TGTGCCAGCAGCGTAGCTGGGACAGGTTACTACGAGCAGTACTTC
>TRBV5-1|NA|TRBD2|TRBJ2-1
CASSPASGEGEQFF
TGCGCCAGCAGCCCTGCTAGCGGAGAGGGTGAGCAGTTCTTC
>TRBV19|NA|NA|TRBJ2-5
CASSIYGRGEETQYF
TGTGCCAGTAGTATATACGGGAGAGGTGAAGAGACCCAGTACTTC
>TRBV5-1|NA|NA|TRBJ2-2
CASSLFAGELFF
TGCGCCAGCAGCTTGTTCGCCGGGGAGCTGTTTTTT
>TRBV6-5|NA|NA|TRBJ2-7
CASSYSAGREQYF
TGTGCCAGCAGTTACTCGGCAGGGCGAGAGCAGTACTTC
>TRBV5-4|NA|TRBD2|TRBJ2-1
CASSWTSGTHNEQFF
TGTGCCAGCAGCTGGACTAGCGGGACCCACAATGAGCAGTTCTTC
>TRBV5-1|NA|NA|TRBJ2-7
CASSLGGGPYEQYF
TGCGCCAGCAGCCTGGGGGGGGGCCCCTACGAGCAGTACTTC
>TRBV28|NA|TRBD1|TRBJ1-2
CASSFRRDRLNYGYTF
TGTGCCAGCAGTTTTAGGAGGGACAGGCTAAACTATGGCTACACCTTC
>TRBV7-6|NA|TRBD1|TRBJ1-1
CASSHLQGLLKAFF
TGTGCCAGCAGTCACCTACAGGGGCTACTGAAGGCTTTCTTT
>TRBV11-2|NA|NA|TRBJ2-5
CASSLGQQETQYF
TGTGCCAGCAGCTTAGGACAGCAAGAGACCCAGTACTTC
>TRBV2|NA|TRBD2|TRBJ2-2
CASSRSSGTNTGELFF
TGTGCCAGCAGTAGGTCTAGCGGGACCAACACCGGGGAGCTGTTTTTT
>TRBV28|NA|NA|TRBJ2-7
CASRPGTQLSYEQYF
TGTGCCAGCAGACCGGGGACCCAATTGTCCTACGAGCAGTACTTC